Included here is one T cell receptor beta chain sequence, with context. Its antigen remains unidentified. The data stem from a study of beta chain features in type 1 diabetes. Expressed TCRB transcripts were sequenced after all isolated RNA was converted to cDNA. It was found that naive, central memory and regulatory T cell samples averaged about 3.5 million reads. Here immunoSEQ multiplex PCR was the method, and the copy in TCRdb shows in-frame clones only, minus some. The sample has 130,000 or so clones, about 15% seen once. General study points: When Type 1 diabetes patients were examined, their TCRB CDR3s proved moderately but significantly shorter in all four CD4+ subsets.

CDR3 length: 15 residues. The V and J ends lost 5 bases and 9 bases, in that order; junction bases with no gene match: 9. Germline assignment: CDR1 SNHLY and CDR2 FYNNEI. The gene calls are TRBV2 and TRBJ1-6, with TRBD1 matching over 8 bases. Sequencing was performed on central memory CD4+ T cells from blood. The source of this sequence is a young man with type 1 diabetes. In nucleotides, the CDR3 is TGTGCCAGCAGTAAGAGACAGGGGAACGCTTCACCCCTCCACTTT. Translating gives CASSKRQGNASPLHF. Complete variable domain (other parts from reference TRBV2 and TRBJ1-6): EPEVTQTPSHQVTQMGQEVILRCVPISNHLYFYWYRQILGQKVEFLVSFYNNEISEKSEIFDDQFSVERPDGSNFTLKIRSTKLEDSAMYFCASSKRQGNASPLHFGNGTRLTVT.